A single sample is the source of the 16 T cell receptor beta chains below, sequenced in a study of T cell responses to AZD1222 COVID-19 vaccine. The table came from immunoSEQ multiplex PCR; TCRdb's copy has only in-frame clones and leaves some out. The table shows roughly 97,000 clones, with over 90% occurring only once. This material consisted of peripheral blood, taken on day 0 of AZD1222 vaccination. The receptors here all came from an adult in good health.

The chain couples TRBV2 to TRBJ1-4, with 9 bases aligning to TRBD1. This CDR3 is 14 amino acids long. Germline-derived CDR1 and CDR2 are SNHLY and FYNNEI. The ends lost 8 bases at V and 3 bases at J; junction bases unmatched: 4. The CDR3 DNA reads TGTGCCAGCCAACAGGGGGCCCCTAATGAAAAACTGTTTTTT. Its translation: CASQQGAPNEKLFF.

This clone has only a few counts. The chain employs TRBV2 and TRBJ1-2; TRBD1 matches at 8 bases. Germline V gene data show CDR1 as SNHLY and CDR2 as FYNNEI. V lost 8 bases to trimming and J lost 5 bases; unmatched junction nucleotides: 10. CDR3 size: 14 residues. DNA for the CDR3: TGTGCCAGCGACCTTGGACAGGGCGTTTATGGCTACACCTTC. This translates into CASDLGQGVYGYTF.

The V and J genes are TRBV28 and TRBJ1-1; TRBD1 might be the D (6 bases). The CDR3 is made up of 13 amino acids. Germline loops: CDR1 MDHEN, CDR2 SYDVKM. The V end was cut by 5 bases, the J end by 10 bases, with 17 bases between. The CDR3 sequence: CASSISDRFGAFF. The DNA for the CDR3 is TGTGCCAGCAGTATATCCGACAGGTTCGGAGCTTTCTTT. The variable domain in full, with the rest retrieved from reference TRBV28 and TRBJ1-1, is DVKVTQSSRYLVKRTGEKVFLECVQDMDHENMFWYRQDPGLGLRLIYFSYDVKMKEKGDIPEGYSVSREKKERFSLILESASTNQTSMYLCASSISDRFGAFFGQGTRLTVV.

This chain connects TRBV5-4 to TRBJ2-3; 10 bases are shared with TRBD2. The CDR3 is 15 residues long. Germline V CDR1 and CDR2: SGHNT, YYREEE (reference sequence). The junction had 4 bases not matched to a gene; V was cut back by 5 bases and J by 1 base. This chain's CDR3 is CASSPTSGGTDTQYF. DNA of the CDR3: TGTGCCAGCAGTCCTACTAGCGGGGGCACAGATACGCAGTATTTT.

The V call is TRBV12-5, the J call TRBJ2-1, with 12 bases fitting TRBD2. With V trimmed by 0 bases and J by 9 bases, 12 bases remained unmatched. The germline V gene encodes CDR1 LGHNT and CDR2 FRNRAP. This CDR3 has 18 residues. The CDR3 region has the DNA TGTGCTAGTGGTTTGGTACGCGGTTTCGGACTAGCGGGACTTGAGCAGTTCTTC. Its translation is CASGLVRGFGLAGLEQFF.

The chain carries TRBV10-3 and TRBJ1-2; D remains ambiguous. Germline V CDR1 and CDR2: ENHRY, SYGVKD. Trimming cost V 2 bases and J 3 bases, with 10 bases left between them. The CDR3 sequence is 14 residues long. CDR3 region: CAISEPTKDYGYTF. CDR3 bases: TGTGCCATCAGTGAGCCTACAAAGGACTATGGCTACACCTTC.

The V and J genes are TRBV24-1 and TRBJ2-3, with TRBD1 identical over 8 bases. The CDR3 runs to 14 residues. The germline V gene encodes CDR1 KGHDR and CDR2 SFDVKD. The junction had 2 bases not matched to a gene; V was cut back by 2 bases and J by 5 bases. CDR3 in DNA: TGTGCCACCAGTGATTACACAGGGGGAGATACGCAGTATTTT. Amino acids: CATSDYTGGDTQYF.

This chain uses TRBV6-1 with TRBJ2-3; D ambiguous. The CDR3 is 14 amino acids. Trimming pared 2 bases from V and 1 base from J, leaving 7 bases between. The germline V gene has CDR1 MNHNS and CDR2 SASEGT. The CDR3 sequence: CASSERGGTDTQYF. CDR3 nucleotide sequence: TGTGCCAGCAGTGAACGAGGCGGCACAGATACGCAGTATTTT.

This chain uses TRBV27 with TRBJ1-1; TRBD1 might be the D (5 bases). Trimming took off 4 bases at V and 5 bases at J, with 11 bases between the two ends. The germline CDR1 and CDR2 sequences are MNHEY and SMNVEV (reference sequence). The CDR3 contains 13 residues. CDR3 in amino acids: CASSWGSDTEAFF. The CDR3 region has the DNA TGTGCCAGCAGTTGGGGGTCCGATACTGAAGCTTTCTTT.

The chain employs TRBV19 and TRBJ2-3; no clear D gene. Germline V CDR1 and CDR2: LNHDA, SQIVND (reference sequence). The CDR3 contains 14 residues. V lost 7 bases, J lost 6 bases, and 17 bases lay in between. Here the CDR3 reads CASISQRVDDTQYF. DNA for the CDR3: TGTGCCAGTATCTCGCAACGGGTGGACGATACGCAGTATTTT.

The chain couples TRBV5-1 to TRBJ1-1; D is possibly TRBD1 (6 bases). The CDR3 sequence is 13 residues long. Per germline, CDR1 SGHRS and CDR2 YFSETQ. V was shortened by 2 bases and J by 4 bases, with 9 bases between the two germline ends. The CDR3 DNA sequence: TGCGCCAGCAGCTTTGGACAGCCCACTGAAGCTTTCTTT. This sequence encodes CASSFGQPTEAFF.

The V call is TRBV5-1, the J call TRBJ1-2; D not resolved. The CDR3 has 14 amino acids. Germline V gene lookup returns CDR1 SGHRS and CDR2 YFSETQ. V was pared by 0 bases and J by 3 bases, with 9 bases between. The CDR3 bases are TGCGCCAGCAGCTTGGCCCTCGGGGACTATGGCTACACCTTC. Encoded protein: CASSLALGDYGYTF.

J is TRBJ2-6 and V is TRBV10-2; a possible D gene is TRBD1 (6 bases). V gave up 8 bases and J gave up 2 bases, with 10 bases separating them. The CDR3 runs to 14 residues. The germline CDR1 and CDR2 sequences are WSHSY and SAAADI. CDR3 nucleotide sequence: TGCGCCAGCCCCCAGGGGACTGGGGCCAACGTCCTGACTTTC. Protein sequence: CASPQGTGANVLTF.

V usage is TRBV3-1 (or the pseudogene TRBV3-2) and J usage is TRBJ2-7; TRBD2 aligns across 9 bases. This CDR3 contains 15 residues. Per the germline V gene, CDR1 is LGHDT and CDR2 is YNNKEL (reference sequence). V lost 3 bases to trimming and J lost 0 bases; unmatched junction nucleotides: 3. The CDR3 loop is CASSHLTSGSYEQYF. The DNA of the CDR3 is TGTGCCAGCAGCCATCTGACTAGCGGCTCCTACGAGCAGTACTTC.

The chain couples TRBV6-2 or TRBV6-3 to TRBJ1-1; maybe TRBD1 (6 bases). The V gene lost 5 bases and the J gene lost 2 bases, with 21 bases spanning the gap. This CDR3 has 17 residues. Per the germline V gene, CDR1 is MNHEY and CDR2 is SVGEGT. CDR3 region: CASSRGVSHTDNTEAFF. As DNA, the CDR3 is TGTGCCAGCAGTAGGGGGGTTTCGCACACCGACAACACTGAAGCTTTCTTT.

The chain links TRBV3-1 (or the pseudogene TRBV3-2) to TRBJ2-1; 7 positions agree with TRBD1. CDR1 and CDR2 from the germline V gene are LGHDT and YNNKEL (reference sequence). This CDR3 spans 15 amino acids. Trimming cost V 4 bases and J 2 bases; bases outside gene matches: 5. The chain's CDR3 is CASSPEQGPYNEQFF. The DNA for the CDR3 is TGTGCCAGCAGCCCCGAACAGGGGCCCTACAATGAGCAGTTCTTC.